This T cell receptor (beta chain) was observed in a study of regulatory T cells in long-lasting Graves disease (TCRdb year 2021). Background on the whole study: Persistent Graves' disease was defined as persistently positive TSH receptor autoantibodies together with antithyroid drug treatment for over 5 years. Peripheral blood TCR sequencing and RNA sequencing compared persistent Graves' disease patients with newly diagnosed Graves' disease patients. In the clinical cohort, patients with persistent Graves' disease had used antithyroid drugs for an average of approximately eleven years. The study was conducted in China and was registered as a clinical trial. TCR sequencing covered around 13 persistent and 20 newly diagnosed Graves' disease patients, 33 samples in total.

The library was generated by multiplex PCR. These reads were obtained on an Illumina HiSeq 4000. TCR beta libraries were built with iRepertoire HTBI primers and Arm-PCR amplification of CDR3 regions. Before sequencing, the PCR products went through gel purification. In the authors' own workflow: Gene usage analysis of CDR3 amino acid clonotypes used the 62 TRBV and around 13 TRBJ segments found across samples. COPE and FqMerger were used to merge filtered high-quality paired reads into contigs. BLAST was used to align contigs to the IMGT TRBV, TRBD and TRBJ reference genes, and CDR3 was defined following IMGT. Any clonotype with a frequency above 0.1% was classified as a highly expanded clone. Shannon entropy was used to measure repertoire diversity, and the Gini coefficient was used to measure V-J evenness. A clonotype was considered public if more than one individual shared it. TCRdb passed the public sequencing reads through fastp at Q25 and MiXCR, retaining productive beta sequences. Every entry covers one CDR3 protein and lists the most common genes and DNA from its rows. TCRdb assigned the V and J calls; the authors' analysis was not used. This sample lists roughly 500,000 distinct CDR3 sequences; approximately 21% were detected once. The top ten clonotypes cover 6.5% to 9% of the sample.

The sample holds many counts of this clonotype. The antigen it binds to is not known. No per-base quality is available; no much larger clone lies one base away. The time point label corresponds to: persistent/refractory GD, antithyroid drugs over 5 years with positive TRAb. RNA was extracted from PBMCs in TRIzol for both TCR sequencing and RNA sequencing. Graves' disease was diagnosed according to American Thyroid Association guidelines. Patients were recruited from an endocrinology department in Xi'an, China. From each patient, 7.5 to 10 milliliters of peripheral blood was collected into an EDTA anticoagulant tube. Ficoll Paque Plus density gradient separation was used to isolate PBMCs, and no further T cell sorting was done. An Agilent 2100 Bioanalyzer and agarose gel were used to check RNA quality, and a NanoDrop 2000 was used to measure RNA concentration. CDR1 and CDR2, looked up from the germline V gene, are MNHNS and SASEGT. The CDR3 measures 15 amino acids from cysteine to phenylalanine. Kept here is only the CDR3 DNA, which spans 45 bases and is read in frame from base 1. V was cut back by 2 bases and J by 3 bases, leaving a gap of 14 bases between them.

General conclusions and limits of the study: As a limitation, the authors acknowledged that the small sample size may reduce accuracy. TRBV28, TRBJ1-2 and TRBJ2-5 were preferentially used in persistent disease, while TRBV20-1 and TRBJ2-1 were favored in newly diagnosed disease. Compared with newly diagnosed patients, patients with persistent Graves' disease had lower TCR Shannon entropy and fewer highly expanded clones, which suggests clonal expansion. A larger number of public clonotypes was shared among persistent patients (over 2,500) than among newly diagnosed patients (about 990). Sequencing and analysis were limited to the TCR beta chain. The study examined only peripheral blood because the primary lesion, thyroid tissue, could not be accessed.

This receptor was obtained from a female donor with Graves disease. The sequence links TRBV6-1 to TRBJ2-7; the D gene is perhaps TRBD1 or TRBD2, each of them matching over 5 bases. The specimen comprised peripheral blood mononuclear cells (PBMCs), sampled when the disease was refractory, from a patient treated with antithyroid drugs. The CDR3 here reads CASSESSGTSYEQYF. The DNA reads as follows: TGTGCCAGCAGTGAAAGTAGTGGGACCAGCTACGAGCAGTACTTC.